The clone carrying this T cell receptor (beta chain) was observed a handful of times. The antigen is not known. Expressed TCRB transcripts were sequenced because the entire RNA isolate underwent reverse transcription. Sequencing used immunoSEQ multiplex PCR; TCRdb keeps in-frame clones, though not all of them. Of around 350,000 clones in the sample, around 12% were seen once. This entry is derived from a study of beta chain features in type 1 diabetes. Trimming took off 4 bases at V and 7 bases at J, with 8 bases between the two ends. The length of the CDR3 is 13 residues. Germline CDR1 reads SNHLY; CDR2 reads FYNNEI. The study, taken as a whole, reports: Among all four CD4+ subsets, Type 1 diabetes patients had TCRB CDR3s that were moderately but significantly shorter.

This rearrangement joins TRBV2 to TRBJ1-6; D is unclear. The receptor's source is a man younger than 35 in good health. Specimen: naive CD4+ T cells from blood. CDR3 in amino acids: CASSVTENSPLHF. The CDR3, as DNA: TGTGCCAGCAGTGTTACAGAGAATTCACCCCTCCACTTT. Together with reference TRBV2 and TRBJ1-6, the CDR3 gives the full variable domain: EPEVTQTPSHQVTQMGQEVILRCVPISNHLYFYWYRQILGQKVEFLVSFYNNEISEKSEIFDDQFSVERPDGSNFTLKIRSTKLEDSAMYFCASSVTENSPLHFGNGTRLTVT.